The 30 T cell receptor beta chains presented below share a single source sample, sequenced in a study of cytomegalovirus exposure and HLA in healthy donors. The PCR used 60 Vbeta and 13 Jbeta primers. Assay used: immunoSEQ multiplex PCR; TCRdb lists only in-frame clones, some missing. The table has under 200,000 clones, around 80% seen once. What was sequenced was PBMCs. These TCRs come from a man aged 40-49 years in good health and CMV-seronegative.

The chain couples TRBV7-2 to TRBJ2-2; 11 bases map to TRBD2. The CDR3 runs 15 residues. Germline lookup yields CDR1 SGHTA and CDR2 FQGNSA. J lost 7 bases, V lost 3 bases, and 4 bases had no gene match. In DNA form, the CDR3 reads TGTGCCAGCAGCTTTCTGACTAGCGGGATCGGGGAGCTGTTTTTT. This encodes CASSFLTSGIGELFF.

The chain uses TRBV5-1 and TRBJ2-7; TRBD1 might be the D (6 bases). The CDR3 consists of 14 residues. Trimming removed 0 bases at V and 2 bases at J, with 9 bases between. CDR1 and CDR2 (germline): SGHRS, YFSETQ. CDR3 region: CASSLEGGTYEQYF. DNA of the CDR3: TGCGCCAGCAGCTTGGAAGGGGGTACCTACGAGCAGTACTTC.

The CDR3 spells CASSEGGTFPLYWYTF. CDR3 in DNA: TGTGCCAGCAGTGAAGGTGGGACATTTCCCCTCTATTGGTACACCTTC. The chain is built from TRBV6-1 and TRBJ1-2; a possible D gene is TRBD1 (6 bases). CDR3 size: 16 residues. V lost 1 base and J 11 bases, leaving 23 bases between the germline ends. The germline V gene has CDR1 MNHNS and CDR2 SASEGT.

The chain recombines TRBV11-2 with TRBJ1-2, with D unresolved. V was pared by 5 bases and J by 5 bases, with 12 bases between. The CDR3 is 13 residues long. Germline CDR1 reads SGHAT; CDR2 reads FQNNGV. CDR3 coding DNA: TGTGCCAGCAGCCACGGGAGTGATTATGGCTACACCTTC. It translates to CASSHGSDYGYTF.

The rearrangement links TRBV9 to TRBJ2-7, with no clear D. Looked up from germline, CDR1 is SGDLS and CDR2 is YYNGEE. V was clipped by 0 bases and J by 1 base, with 8 bases between them. The CDR3 consists of 14 residues. The CDR3: CASSVDVRSYEQYF. CDR3 nucleotide sequence: TGTGCCAGCAGCGTAGACGTCAGGTCCTACGAGCAGTACTTC.

The rearrangement links TRBV9 to TRBJ2-2; D is ambiguous. CDR1 is SGDLS and CDR2 is YYNGEE in the germline V gene. V was cut by 3 bases and J by 8 bases, with 14 bases left in between. The CDR3 totals 14 residues. The CDR3 here is CASSAPGPFGELFF. For the CDR3, the DNA is TGTGCCAGCAGCGCCCCTGGGCCTTTTGGGGAGCTGTTTTTT.

The J gene is TRBJ1-2, the V gene TRBV27; perhaps TRBD1 as D (6 bases). The V end was cut by 6 bases, the J end by 8 bases, with 16 bases between. CDR3 length equals 13 residues. The germline V gene has CDR1 MNHEY and CDR2 SMNVEV (reference sequence). The CDR3 sequence is CASRGIYRDGYTF. The DNA of the CDR3 is TGTGCCAGCAGGGGGATCTACAGGGACGGCTACACCTTC.

This sequence joins TRBV11-2 and TRBJ1-1; TRBD1 agrees at 7 bases. J gave up 3 bases and V 4 bases, and 2 bases lay outside the gene matches. The CDR3 length is 13 residues. Germline-derived CDR1 and CDR2 are SGHAT and FQNNGV. CDR3 amino acids: CASSWQGDTEAFF. The CDR3 DNA reads TGTGCCAGCAGCTGGCAGGGGGACACTGAAGCTTTCTTT.

On this clone itself: At one of its ends the junction is not consistent with the germline gene, which may arise from a read error. J is TRBJ1-6 and V is TRBV11-2; 7 nucleotides align to TRBD1. CDR3 length: 14 residues. Germline V gene sequence: CDR1 SGHAT, CDR2 FQNNGV. CDR3 sequence (DNA): TGTGCCAGCAGCCTAGACAGGGCACCTTCACCCCTCCACTTT. Translation: CASSLDRAPSPLHF.

Remarks on this clone: One junction end does not reproduce the germline sequence, and a read error may be involved. Distinct nucleotide sequences in the sample also encode this CDR3. This rearrangement joins TRBV5-4 to TRBJ1-5; the match to TRBD1 covers 10 bases. The CDR3 covers 15 residues. The germline V gene encodes CDR1 SGHNT and CDR2 YYREEE (reference sequence). The CDR3 nucleotides read TGTGCCAGCAGCTATGGGACAGGGGTCAATCAGCCCCAGCACTTT. It codes for CASSYGTGVNQPQHF. Filled out from reference TRBV5-4 and TRBJ1-5, the complete variable domain reads ETGVTQSPTHLIKTRGQQVTLRCSSQSGHNTVSWYQQALGQGPQFIFQYYREEENGRGNFPPRFSGLQFPNYSSELNVNALELDDSALYLCASSYGTGVNQPQHFGDGTRLSIL.

This chain joins TRBV7-2 and TRBJ2-3, with 7 bases that match TRBD2. Germline CDR1 reads SGHTA; CDR2 reads FQGNSA. Trimming removed 5 bases from V and 2 bases from J; junction bases left unmatched: 7. The CDR3 runs 15 residues. DNA of the CDR3: TGTGCCAGCAGCCCCAGCGGGGCTGACACAGATACGCAGTATTTT. Translating it yields CASSPSGADTDTQYF. The variable domain in full, with the rest retrieved from reference TRBV7-2 and TRBJ2-3, is GAGVSQSPSNKVTEKGKDVELRCDPISGHTALYWYRQSLGQGLEFLIYFQGNSAPDKSGLPSDRFSAERTGGSVSTLTIQRTQQEDSAVYLCASSPSGADTDTQYFGPGTRLTVL.

The chain recombines TRBV6-1 with TRBJ2-2, with D perhaps matching TRBD1 (5 bases). The V gene's germline CDR1 is MNHNS and CDR2 SASEGT. This CDR3 comprises 16 residues. V lost 4 bases and J lost 1, with 13 bases in between. DNA of the CDR3: TGTGCCAGCAGTGTAAGACTGACAGTGAACACCGGGGAGCTGTTTTTT. This translates into CASSVRLTVNTGELFF.

The chain combines TRBV27 with TRBJ2-2; D unresolved. CDR3 length equals 14 residues. CDR1 and CDR2 (germline): MNHEY, SMNVEV (reference sequence). V was cut by 4 bases and J by 5 bases, with 11 bases left in between. CDR3: CASSSTAETGELFF. DNA of the CDR3: TGTGCCAGCAGTTCTACAGCTGAGACCGGGGAGCTGTTTTTT.

This chain connects TRBV30 to TRBJ2-1, with 8 bases lining up with TRBD2. V shed 4 bases and J 0 bases; nucleotides not matched to a gene: 5. This CDR3 is built from 15 residues. Per germline, CDR1 GTSNPN and CDR2 SVGIG (reference sequence). The CDR3, as DNA: TGTGCCTGGATTAAAGCGGGAGTCTCCTACAATGAGCAGTTCTTC. This sequence encodes CAWIKAGVSYNEQFF. The full variable domain, rest sourced from reference TRBV30 and TRBJ2-1, is SQTIHQWPATLVQPVGSPLSLECTVEGTSNPNLYWYRQAAGRGLQLLFYSVGIGQISSEVPQNLSASRPQDRQFILSSKKLLLSDSGFYLCAWIKAGVSYNEQFFGPGTRLTVL.

This clone turned up a few times. The V call is TRBV7-9, the J call TRBJ2-7; a possible D gene is TRBD1 (10 bases). Per the germline V gene, CDR1 is SEHNR and CDR2 is FQNEAQ (reference sequence). The CDR3 is 15 amino acids. Trimming shortened V by 5 bases and J by 7 bases, and 21 bases separated the two germline ends. The CDR3 loop is CASSPSGTGVGEQYF. Written as DNA, the CDR3 is TGTGCCAGCAGCCCTAGCGGGACAGGGGTGGGAGAGCAGTACTTC.

CDR3 sequence (DNA): TGCAGTGCGAGCGGGACAGAGACCCAGTACTTC. Residues: CSASGTETQYF. The chain couples TRBV20-1 to TRBJ2-5; TRBD2 matches at 7 bases. This CDR3 region has 11 residues. J gave up 4 bases and V 6 bases, and 2 bases lay outside the gene matches. Per the germline V gene, CDR1 is DFQATT and CDR2 is SNEGSKA (reference sequence).

This clone was recorded once. The chain couples TRBV6-5 to TRBJ1-5; D perhaps matches TRBD1 (5 bases). The CDR3 consists of 13 residues. Germline-derived CDR1 and CDR2 are MNHEY and SVGAGI. V was clipped by 6 bases and J by 7 bases, with 13 bases between them. Written as DNA, the CDR3 is TGTGCCAGCAGGGGGGGGTTACGGCAGCCCCAGCATTTT. It encodes CASRGGLRQPQHF.

The chain is built from TRBV9 and TRBJ2-2, with TRBD2 matching 12 bases. Unmatched junction bases numbered 8, after V lost 0 bases and J lost 5 bases. Germline V gene lookup returns CDR1 SGDLS and CDR2 YYNGEE. The CDR3 length is 18 residues. CDR3 amino acids: CASSVGLAGEPVTGELFF. As DNA, the CDR3 is TGTGCCAGCAGCGTAGGACTAGCGGGGGAGCCAGTGACCGGGGAGCTGTTTTTT.

The chain combines TRBV19 with TRBJ1-5; D is ambiguous. Germline V gives CDR1 LNHDA, CDR2 SQIVND (reference sequence). Trimming took 7 bases from V and 1 from J, leaving 14 bases between them. The CDR3 totals 15 residues. The CDR3 DNA is TGTGCCAGTACCCCTTGGCAGGAAAGCAATCAGCCCCAGCATTTT. It codes for CASTPWQESNQPQHF.

V is TRBV7-9 and J is TRBJ2-1; 14 nucleotides align to TRBD2. This CDR3 comprises 18 residues. V dropped 1 base and J dropped 7; count of bases not matched to a gene: 9. The germline V gene has CDR1 SEHNR and CDR2 FQNEAQ (reference sequence). DNA of the CDR3: TGTGCCAGCAGCTTAGTATTGACTAGCGGGGGGGTAGAGAATGAGCAGTTCTTC. It is translated as CASSLVLTSGGVENEQFF.

The genes are TRBV5-5 and TRBJ1-2, with TRBD1 identical over 8 bases. Germline V gene lookup returns CDR1 SGHKS and CDR2 YYEKEE (reference sequence). This CDR3 contains 15 residues. V lost 4 bases and J lost 6; bases outside the gene matches: 11. The CDR3 protein is CASSHPGQGADGYTF. CDR3 nucleotides: TGTGCCAGCAGCCACCCCGGGCAGGGGGCTGATGGCTACACCTTC.

The chain combines TRBV4-3 with TRBJ2-7; TRBD1 might be the D (6 bases). CDR1 is LGHNA and CDR2 is YSLEER in the germline V gene. V shed 4 bases and J shed 1 base, with 14 bases lying between them. The CDR3 runs 15 residues. CDR3 residues: CASSPGQFNSYEQYF. The CDR3 DNA reads TGCGCCAGCAGCCCCGGACAGTTTAATTCCTACGAGCAGTACTTC.

The rearrangement joins TRBV5-1 to TRBJ2-1; 7 bases match TRBD1. From germline, CDR1 is SGHRS and CDR2 YFSETQ. Unmatched junction bases numbered 10, after V lost 4 bases and J lost 9 bases. The CDR3 is made up of 14 amino acids. As DNA, the CDR3 is TGCGCCAGCAGCCGGGACCACAGGGGCGGTGAGCAGTTCTTC. Its protein product is CASSRDHRGGEQFF. Filled out from reference TRBV5-1 and TRBJ2-1, the complete variable domain reads KAGVTQTPRYLIKTRGQQVTLSCSPISGHRSVSWYQQTPGQGLQFLFEYFSETQRNKGNFPGRFSGRQFSNSRSEMNVSTLELGDSALYLCASSRDHRGGEQFFGPGTRLTVL.

The chain is built from TRBV7-9 and TRBJ2-5, with D possibly TRBD1 on 6 matching bases. Germline-derived CDR1 and CDR2 are SEHNR and FQNEAQ (reference sequence). V was pared by 1 base and J by 4 bases, with 10 bases between. The CDR3 extends over 14 amino acids. The CDR3 is CASSLGGRGETQYF. Written as DNA, the CDR3 is TGTGCCAGCAGCTTAGGGGGCAGGGGAGAGACCCAGTACTTC.

V and J are TRBV27 and TRBJ2-7; 11 bases fit TRBD1. V trimming: 2 bases; J trimming: 7 bases; junction bases outside the gene matches: 10. This CDR3 has 16 residues. Germline V gene sequence: CDR1 MNHEY, CDR2 SMNVEV (reference sequence). The CDR3 coding sequence is TGTGCCAGCAGTTTAAGAACCGGACAGGGGGCGAGGGAGCAGTACTTC. Translated: CASSLRTGQGAREQYF.

CDR3 sequence: CASSGAGGYNEQFF. The CDR3 bases are TGTGCCAGCAGCGGAGCGGGAGGTTACAATGAGCAGTTCTTC. This chain uses TRBV7-2 with TRBJ2-1, with 9 bases aligning to TRBD2. Germline values: CDR1 SGHTA, CDR2 FQGNSA. J lost 4 bases, V lost 5 bases, and 3 bases had no gene match. The CDR3 is 14 amino acids.

This sequence joins TRBV19 and TRBJ1-2, with TRBD1 matching over 10 bases. Germline V gene sequence: CDR1 LNHDA, CDR2 SQIVND (reference sequence). The CDR3 totals 15 residues. V shed 5 bases and J 3 bases; nucleotides not matched to a gene: 6. CDR3 sequence: CASSGPGTGDYGYTF. The CDR3 DNA is TGTGCCAGTAGTGGACCCGGGACAGGGGACTATGGCTACACCTTC.

The CDR3 DNA reads as TGTGCCAGCAGCGTCTTGGAGGGCGGCTATGGCTACACCTTC. Protein product: CASSVLEGGYGYTF. The chain combines TRBV9 with TRBJ1-2; D uncertain. Per the germline V gene, CDR1 is SGDLS and CDR2 is YYNGEE. V dropped 2 bases and J dropped 4 bases, with 12 bases sitting between them. The CDR3 contains 14 residues.

The V and J genes are TRBV6-5 and TRBJ2-1; 13 bases match TRBD2. The CDR3 has 16 amino acids. Germline V gives CDR1 MNHEY, CDR2 SVGAGI. Trimming at V came to 2 bases and at J to 7 bases, leaving 5 bases not matched to a gene. The CDR3, as DNA: TGTGCCAGCAGTTACCCTAGACTAGCGGGGGGAAATGAGCAGTTCTTC. Translated, it gives CASSYPRLAGGNEQFF.

The rearrangement joins TRBV7-2 to TRBJ2-5; D perhaps matches TRBD2 (7 bases). Germline V lookup: CDR1 SGHTA, CDR2 FQGNSA. The CDR3 is made up of 16 amino acids. With 1 base removed from V and 5 bases from J, the gap between germline ends came to 17 bases. CDR3 sequence (DNA): TGTGCCAGCAGCTTAGTATGGAGGGGGGGTACGGAGACCCAGTACTTC. This gives the protein CASSLVWRGGTETQYF.